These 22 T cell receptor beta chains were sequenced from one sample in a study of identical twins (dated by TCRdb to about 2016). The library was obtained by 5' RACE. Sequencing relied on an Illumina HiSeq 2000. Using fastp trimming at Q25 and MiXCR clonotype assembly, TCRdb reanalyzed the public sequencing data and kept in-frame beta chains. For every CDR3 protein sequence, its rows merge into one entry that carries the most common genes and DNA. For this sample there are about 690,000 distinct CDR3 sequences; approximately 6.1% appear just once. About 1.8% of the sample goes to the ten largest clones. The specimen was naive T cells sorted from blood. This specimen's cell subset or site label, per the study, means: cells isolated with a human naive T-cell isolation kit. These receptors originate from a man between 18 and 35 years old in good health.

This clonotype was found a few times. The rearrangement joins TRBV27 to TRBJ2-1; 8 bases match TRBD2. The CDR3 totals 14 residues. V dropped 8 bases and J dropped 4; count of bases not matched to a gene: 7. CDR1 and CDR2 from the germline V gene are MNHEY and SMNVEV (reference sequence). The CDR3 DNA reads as TGTGCCAGCCTCTCGACTAGCGCTTACAATGAGCAGTTCTTC. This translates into CASLSTSAYNEQFF.

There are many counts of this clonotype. CDR3 nucleotide sequence: TGCAGTGCTAGACAGGGCTCCGTAGACACTGAAGCTTTCTTT. This codes for CSARQGSVDTEAFF. V usage is TRBV20-1 and J usage is TRBJ1-1; D perhaps matches TRBD1 (5 bases). Trimming left V 2 bases short and J 3 bases short, with 13 bases between. Germline V gene sequence: CDR1 DFQATT, CDR2 SNEGSKA (reference sequence). The CDR3 covers 14 residues.

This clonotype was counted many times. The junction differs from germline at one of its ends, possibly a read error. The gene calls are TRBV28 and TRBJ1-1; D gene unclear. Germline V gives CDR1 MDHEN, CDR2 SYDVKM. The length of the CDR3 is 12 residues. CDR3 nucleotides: TGTGCCAGCAGCTTATTGAACACTGAAGCTTTCTTT. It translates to CASSLLNTEAFF.

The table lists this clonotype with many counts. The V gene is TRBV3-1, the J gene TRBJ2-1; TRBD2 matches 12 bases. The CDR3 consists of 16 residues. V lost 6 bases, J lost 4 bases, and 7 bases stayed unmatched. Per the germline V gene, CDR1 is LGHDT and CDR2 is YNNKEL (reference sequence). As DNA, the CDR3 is TGTGCCAGCAGTCCCCTAGCGGGAGGGTCTTACAATGAGCAGTTCTTC. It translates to CASSPLAGGSYNEQFF.

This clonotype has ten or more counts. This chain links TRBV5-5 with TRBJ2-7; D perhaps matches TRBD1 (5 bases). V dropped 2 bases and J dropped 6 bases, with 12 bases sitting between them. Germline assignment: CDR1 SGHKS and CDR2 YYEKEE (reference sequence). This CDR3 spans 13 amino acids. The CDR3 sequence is CASSFRGPGEQYV. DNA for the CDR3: TGTGCCAGCAGCTTTAGGGGCCCGGGCGAGCAGTACGTC.

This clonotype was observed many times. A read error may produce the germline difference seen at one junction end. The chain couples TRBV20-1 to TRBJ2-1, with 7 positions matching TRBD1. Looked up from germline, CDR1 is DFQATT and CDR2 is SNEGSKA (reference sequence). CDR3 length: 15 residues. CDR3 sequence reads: CSALTGSGSNNEQFF. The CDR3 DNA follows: TGCAGTGCTTTGACAGGGTCGGGCTCCAACAATGAGCAGTTCTTC.

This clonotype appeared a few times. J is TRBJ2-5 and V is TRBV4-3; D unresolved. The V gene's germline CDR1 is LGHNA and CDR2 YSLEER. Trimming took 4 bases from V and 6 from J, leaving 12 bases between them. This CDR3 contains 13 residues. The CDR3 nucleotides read TGCGCCAGCAGCCCCTCCCCTTTAAAGACCCAGTACTTC. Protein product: CASSPSPLKTQYF.

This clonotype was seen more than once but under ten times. This CDR3 is CASRRSTATGANVLTF. CDR3 DNA: TGTGCCAGCAGACGCTCTACAGCAACTGGGGCCAACGTCCTGACTTTC. The chain combines TRBV6-1 with TRBJ2-6; D is unclear. The CDR3 runs 16 residues. V was cut by 6 bases and J by 2 bases, with 14 bases left in between. The germline V gene has CDR1 MNHNS and CDR2 SASEGT.

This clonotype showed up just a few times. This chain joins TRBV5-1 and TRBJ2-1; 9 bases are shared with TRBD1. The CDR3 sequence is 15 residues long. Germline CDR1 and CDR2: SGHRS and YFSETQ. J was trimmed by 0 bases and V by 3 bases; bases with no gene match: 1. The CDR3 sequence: CASSWTGDSYNEQFF. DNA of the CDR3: TGCGCCAGCAGCTGGACAGGGGACTCCTACAATGAGCAGTTCTTC.

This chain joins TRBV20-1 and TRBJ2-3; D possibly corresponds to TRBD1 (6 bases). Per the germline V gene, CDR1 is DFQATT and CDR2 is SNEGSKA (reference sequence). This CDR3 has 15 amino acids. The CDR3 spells CTAENRRGSTDTQYF. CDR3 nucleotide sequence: TGCACCGCTGAAAATCGAAGGGGGAGCACAGATACGCAGTATTTT.

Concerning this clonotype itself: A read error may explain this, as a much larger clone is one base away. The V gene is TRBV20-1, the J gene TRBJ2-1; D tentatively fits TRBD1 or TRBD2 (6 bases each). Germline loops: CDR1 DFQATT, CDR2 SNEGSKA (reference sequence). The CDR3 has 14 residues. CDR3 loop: CSAEGGVGYNEQVF. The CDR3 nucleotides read TGCAGTGCTGAGGGGGGAGTTGGCTACAATGAGCAGGTCTTC.

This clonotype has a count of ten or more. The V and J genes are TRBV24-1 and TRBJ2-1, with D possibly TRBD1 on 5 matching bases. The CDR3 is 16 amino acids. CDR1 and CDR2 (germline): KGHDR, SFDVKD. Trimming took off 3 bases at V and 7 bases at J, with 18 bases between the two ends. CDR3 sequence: CATSDVGAILGNEQFF. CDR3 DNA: TGTGCCACCAGTGATGTAGGGGCTATTCTGGGGAATGAGCAGTTCTTC.

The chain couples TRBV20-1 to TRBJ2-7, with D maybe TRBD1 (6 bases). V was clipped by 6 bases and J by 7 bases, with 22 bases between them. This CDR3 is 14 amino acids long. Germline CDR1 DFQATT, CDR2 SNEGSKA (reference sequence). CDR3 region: CSAQPGHPEVEQYF. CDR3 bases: TGCAGTGCCCAACCGGGACACCCTGAGGTAGAGCAGTACTTC.

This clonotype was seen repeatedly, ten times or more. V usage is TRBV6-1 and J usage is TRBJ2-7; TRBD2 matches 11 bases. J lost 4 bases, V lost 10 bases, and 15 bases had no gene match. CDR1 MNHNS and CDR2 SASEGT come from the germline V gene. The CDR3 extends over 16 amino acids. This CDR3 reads CATSGPPGLAEYEQYF. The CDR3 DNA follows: TGTGCCACGTCCGGACCCCCGGGACTAGCGGAATACGAGCAGTACTTC.

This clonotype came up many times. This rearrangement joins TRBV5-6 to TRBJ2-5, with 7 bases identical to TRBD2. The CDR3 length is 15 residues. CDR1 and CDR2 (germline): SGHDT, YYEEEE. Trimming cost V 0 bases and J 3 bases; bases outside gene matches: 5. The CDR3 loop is CASSLVPSGEETQYF. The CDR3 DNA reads TGTGCCAGCAGCTTGGTTCCTAGCGGTGAAGAGACCCAGTACTTC.

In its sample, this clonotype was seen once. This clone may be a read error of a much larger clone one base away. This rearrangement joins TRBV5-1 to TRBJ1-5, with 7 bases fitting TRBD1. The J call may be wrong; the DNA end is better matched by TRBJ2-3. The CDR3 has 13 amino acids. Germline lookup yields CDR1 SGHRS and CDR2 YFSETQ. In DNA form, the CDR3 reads TGCGCCAGCAGACGGGACAGTAATCAGCCCCAGTATTTT. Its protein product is CASRRDSNQPQYF.

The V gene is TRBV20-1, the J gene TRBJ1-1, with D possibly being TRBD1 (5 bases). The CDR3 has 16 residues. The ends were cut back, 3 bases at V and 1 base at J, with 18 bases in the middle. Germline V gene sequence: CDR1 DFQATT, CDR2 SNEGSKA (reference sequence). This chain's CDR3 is CSARPSPGLQNTEAFF. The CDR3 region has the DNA TGCAGTGCTAGGCCCTCCCCGGGACTCCAGAACACTGAAGCTTTCTTT.

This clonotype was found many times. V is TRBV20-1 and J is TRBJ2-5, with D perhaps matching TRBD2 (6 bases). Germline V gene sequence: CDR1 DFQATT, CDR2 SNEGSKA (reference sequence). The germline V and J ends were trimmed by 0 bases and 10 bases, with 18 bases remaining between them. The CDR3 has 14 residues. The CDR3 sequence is CSARDPGTPLGQYF. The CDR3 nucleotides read TGCAGTGCTAGAGATCCAGGGACTCCGCTGGGCCAGTACTTC.

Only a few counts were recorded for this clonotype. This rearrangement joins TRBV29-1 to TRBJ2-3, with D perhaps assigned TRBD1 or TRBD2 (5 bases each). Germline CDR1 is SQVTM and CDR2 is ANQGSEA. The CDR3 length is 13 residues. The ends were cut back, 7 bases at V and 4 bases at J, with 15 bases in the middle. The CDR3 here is CSAARGGADTQYF. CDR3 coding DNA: TGCAGCGCCGCCCGTGGGGGTGCAGATACGCAGTATTTT.

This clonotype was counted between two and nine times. The CDR3 spells CASSLSLNQPQHF. As DNA, the CDR3 is TGTGCCAGCAGCTTATCCCTTAATCAGCCCCAGCATTTT. The chain combines TRBV11-2 with TRBJ1-5, with unresolved D. CDR3 length: 13 residues. With 2 bases removed from V and 4 bases from J, the gap between germline ends came to 6 bases. Germline assignment: CDR1 SGHAT and CDR2 FQNNGV. Together with reference TRBV11-2 and TRBJ1-5, the CDR3 gives the full variable domain: EAGVAQSPRYKIIEKRQSVAFWCNPISGHATLYWYQQILGQGPKLLIQFQNNGVVDDSQLPKDRFSAERLKGVDSTLKIQPAKLEDSAVYLCASSLSLNQPQHFGDGTRLSIL.

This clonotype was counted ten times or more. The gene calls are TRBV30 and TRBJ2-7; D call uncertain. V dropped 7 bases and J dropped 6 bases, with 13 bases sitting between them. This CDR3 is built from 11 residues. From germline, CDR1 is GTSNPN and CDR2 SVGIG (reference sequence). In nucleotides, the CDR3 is TGTGCCTTGACCCAAAAAGGCGAGCAGTACTTC. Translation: CALTQKGEQYF.

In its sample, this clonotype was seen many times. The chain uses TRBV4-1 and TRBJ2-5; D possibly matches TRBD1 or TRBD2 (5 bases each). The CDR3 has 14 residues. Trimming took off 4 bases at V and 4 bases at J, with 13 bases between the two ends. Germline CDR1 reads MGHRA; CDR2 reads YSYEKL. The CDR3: CASSRDRDGETQYF. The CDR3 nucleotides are TGCGCCAGCAGCCGAGACCGGGACGGAGAGACCCAGTACTTC.